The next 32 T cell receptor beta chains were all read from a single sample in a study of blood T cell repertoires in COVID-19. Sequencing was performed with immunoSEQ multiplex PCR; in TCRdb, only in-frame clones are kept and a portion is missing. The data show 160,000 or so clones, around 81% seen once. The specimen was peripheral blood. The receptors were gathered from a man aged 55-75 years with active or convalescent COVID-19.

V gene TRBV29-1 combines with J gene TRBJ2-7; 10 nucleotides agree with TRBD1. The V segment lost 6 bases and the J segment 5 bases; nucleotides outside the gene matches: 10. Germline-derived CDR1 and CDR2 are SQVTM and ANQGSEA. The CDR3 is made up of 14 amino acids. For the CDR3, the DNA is TGCAGCGTCAAATACCCCGGGACAGGGGACGAGCAGTACTTC. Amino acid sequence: CSVKYPGTGDEQYF.

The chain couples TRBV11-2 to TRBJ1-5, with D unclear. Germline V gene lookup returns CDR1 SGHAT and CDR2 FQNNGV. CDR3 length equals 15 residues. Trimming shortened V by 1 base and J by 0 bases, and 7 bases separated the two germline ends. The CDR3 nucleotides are TGTGCCAGCAGCTTAGGAGGGCTTAGCAATCAGCCCCAGCATTTT. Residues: CASSLGGLSNQPQHF.

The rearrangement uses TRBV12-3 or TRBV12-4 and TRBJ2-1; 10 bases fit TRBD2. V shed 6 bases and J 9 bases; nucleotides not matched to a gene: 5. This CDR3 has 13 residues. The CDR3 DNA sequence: TGTGCCAGCAGGCTAGCGGGAGTGGTTGAGCAGTTCTTC. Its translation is CASRLAGVVEQFF.

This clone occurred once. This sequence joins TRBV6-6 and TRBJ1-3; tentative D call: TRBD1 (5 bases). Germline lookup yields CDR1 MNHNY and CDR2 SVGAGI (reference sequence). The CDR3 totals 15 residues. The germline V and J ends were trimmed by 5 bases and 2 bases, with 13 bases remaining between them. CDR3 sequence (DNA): TGTGCCAGCAGTGACCAGGGCCTGCCTGGAAACACCATATATTTT. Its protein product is CASSDQGLPGNTIYF.

The CDR3 DNA sequence: TGTGCCAGCAGTCAGACAGGGATAACCTACGAGCAGTACTTC. It specifies CASSQTGITYEQYF. V is TRBV6-5 and J is TRBJ2-7; TRBD1 agrees at 7 bases. Germline assignment: CDR1 MNHEY and CDR2 SVGAGI. The CDR3 loop spans 14 amino acids. J was trimmed by 2 bases and V by 5 bases; bases with no gene match: 6.

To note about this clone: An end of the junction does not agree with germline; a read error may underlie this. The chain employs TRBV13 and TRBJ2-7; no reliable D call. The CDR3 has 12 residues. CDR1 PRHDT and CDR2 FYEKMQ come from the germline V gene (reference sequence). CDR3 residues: CASSFSGIESNF. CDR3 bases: TGTGCCAGCAGCTTTTCCGGTATTGAGTCGAACTTC. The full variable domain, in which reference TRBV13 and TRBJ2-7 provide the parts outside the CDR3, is AAGVIQSPRHLIKEKRETATLKCYPIPRHDTVYWYQQGPGQDPQFLISFYEKMQSDKGSIPDRFSAQQFSDYHSELNMSSLELGDSALYFCASSFSGIESNFGPGTRLTVT.

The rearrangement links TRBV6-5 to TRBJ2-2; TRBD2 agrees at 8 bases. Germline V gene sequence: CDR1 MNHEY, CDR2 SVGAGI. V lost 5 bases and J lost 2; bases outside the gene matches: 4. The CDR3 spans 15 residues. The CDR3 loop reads CASSKRGTNTGELFF. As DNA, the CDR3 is TGTGCCAGCAGTAAGCGGGGGACTAACACCGGGGAGCTGTTTTTT.

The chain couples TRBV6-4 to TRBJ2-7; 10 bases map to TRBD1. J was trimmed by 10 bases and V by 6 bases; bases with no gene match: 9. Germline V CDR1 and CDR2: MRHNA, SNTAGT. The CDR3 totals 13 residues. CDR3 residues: CASSSGTGATQYF. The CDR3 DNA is TGTGCCAGCAGCTCCGGGACAGGGGCCACCCAGTACTTC.

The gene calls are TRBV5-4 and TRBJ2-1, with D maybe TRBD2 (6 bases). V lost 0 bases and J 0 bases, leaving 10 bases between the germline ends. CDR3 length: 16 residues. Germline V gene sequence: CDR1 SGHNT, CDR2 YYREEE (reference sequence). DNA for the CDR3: TGTGCCAGCAGCTTGGCCGCGGGGTTCTCCTACAATGAGCAGTTCTTC. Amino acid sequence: CASSLAAGFSYNEQFF.

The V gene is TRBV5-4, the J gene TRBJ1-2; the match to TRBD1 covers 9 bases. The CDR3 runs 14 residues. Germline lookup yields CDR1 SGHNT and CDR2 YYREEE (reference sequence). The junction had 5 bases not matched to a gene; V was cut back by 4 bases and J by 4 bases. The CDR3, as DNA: TGTGCCAGCAGCCCGGGACAGGGATTCTATGGCTACACCTTC. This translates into CASSPGQGFYGYTF.

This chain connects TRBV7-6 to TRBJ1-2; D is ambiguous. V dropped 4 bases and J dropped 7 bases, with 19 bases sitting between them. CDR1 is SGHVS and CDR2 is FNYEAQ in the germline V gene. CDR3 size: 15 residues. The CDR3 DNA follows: TGTGCCAGCAGCTCGACTACTGAGGATTTAGGTGGCTACACCTTC. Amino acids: CASSSTTEDLGGYTF.

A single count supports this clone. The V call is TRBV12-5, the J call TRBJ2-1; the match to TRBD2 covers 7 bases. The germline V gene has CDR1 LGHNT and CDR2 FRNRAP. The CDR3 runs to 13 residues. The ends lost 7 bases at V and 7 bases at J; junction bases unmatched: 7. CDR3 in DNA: TGTGCTAGTGCCCCCCGGGGGGTGAATGAGCAGTTCTTC. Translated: CASAPRGVNEQFF.

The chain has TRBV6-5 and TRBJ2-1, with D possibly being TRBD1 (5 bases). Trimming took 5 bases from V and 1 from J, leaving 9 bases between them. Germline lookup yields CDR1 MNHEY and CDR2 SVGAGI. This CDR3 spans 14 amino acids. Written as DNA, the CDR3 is TGTGCCAGCAGTCGGGCAGGGTCCTACAATGAGCAGTTCTTC. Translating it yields CASSRAGSYNEQFF.

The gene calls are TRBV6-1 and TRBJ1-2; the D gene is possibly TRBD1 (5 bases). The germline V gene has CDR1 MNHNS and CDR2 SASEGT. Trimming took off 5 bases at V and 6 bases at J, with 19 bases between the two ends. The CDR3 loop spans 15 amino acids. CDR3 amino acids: CASSPDLRDSHGYTF. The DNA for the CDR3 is TGTGCCAGCAGTCCAGACCTCAGGGACTCCCATGGCTACACCTTC.

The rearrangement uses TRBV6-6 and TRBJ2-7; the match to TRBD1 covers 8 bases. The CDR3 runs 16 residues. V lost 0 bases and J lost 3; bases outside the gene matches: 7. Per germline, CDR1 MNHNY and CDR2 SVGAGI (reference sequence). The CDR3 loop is CASSYSRQGSNYEQYF. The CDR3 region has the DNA TGTGCCAGCAGTTACTCGCGACAGGGGAGTAACTACGAGCAGTACTTC.

This chain's CDR3 is CAITHTEAEDNEQFF. In DNA, the CDR3 is TGTGCCATCACCCACACCGAGGCAGAAGACAATGAGCAGTTCTTC. This chain connects TRBV10-3 to TRBJ2-1, with D unclear. V was trimmed by 7 bases and J by 5 bases, leaving 18 bases between them. The CDR3 loop spans 15 amino acids. The V gene's germline CDR1 is ENHRY and CDR2 SYGVKD.

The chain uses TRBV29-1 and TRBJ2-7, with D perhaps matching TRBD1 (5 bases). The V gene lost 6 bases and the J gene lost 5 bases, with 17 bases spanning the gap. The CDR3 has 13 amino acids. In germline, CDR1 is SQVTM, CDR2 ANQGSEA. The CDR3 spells CSVRGQRANEQYF. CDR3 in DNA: TGCAGCGTCAGAGGACAAAGGGCTAACGAGCAGTACTTC.

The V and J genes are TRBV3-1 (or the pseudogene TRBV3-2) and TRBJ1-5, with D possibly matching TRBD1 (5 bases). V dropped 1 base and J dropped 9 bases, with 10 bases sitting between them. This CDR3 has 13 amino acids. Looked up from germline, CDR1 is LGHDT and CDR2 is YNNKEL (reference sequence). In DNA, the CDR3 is TGTGCCAGCAGCCAAGCTGGGGCAGGGCCCCAGCATTTT. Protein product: CASSQAGAGPQHF.

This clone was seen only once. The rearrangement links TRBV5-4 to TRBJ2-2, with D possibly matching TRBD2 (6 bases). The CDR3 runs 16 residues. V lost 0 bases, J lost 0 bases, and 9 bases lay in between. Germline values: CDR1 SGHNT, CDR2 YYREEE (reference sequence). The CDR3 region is CASSLVGGANTGELFF. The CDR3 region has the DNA TGTGCCAGCAGCTTGGTTGGAGGGGCGAACACCGGGGAGCTGTTTTTT. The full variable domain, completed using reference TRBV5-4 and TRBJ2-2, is ETGVTQSPTHLIKTRGQQVTLRCSSQSGHNTVSWYQQALGQGPQFIFQYYREEENGRGNFPPRFSGLQFPNYSSELNVNALELDDSALYLCASSLVGGANTGELFFGEGSRLTVL.

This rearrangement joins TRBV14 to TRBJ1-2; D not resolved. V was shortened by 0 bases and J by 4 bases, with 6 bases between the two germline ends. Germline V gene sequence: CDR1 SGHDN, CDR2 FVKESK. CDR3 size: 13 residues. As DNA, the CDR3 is TGTGCCAGCAGCCAAGACAGGTCCTATGGCTACACCTTC. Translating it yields CASSQDRSYGYTF.

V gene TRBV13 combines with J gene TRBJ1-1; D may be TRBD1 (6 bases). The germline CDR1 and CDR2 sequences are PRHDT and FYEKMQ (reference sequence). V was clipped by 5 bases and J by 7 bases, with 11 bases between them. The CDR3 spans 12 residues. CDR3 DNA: TGTGCCAGCAGCATTGGACAGATTGAAGCTTTCTTT. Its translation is CASSIGQIEAFF.

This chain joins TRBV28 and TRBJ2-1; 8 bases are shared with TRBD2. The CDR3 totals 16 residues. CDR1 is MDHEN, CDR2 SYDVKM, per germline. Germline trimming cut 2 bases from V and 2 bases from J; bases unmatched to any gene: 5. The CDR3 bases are TGTGCCAGCAGTTTAGATACGGGGGGGCCCTACAATGAGCAGTTCTTC. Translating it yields CASSLDTGGPYNEQFF.

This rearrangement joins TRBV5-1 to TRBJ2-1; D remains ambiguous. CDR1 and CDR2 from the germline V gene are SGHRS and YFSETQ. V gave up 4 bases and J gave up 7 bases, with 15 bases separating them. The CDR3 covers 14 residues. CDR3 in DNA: TGCGCCAGCAGCGCTCAAGGTCAAGCGAATGAGCAGTTCTTC. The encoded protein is CASSAQGQANEQFF.

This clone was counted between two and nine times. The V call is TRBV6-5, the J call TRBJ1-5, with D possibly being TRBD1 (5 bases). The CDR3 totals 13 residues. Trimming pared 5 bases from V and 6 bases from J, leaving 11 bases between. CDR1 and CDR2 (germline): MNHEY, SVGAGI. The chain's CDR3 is CASSTQGRQPQHF. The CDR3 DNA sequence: TGTGCCAGCAGTACCCAGGGCCGTCAGCCCCAGCATTTT.

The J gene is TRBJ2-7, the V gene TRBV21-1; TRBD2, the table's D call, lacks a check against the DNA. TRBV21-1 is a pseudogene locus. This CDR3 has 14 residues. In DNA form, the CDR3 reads TGTGCCAGCAGCAGCGGGACGCAAGCCTACGAGCAGTACTTC. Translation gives CASSSGTQAYEQYF.

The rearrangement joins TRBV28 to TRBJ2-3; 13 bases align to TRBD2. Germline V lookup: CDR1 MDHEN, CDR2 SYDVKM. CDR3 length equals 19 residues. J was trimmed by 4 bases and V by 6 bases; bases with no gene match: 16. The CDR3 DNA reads TGTGCCAGCAGGCTAGCCCGTGGACTAGCGGGAGAGGAAGCAGATACGCAGTATTTT. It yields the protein CASRLARGLAGEEADTQYF.

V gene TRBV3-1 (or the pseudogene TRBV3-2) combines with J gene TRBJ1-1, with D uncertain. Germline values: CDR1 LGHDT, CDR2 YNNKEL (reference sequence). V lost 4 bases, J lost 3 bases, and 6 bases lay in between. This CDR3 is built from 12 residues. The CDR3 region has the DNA TGTGCCAGCAGCCTCTCCCACACTGAAGCTTTCTTT. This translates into CASSLSHTEAFF.

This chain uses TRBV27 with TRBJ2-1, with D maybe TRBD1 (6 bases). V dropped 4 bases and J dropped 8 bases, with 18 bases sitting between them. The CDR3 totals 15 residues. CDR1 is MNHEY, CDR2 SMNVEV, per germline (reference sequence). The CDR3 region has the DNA TGTGCCAGCAGTTACAGGGCTCGGGCTACCTATGAGCAGTTCTTC. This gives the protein CASSYRARATYEQFF.

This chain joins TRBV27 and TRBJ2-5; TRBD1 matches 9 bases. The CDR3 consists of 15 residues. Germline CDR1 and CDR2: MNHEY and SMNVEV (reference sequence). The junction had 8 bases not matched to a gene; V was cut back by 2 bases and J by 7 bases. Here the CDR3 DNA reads TGTGCCAGCAGTTTAACCGGGACAGGGCTTGGGACCCAGTACTTC. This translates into CASSLTGTGLGTQYF.

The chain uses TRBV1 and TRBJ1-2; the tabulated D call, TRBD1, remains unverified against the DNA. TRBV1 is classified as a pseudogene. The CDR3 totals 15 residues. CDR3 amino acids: CTSSQETGGNGGYTF. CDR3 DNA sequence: TGCACCAGCAGCCAAGAGACAGGGGGAAACGGGGGCTACACCTTC.

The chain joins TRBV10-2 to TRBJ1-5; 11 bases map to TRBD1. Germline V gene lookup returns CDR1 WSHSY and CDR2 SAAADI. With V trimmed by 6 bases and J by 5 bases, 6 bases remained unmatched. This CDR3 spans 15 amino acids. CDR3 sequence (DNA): TGCGCCAGCAGGGACAGGGGGCTGGGGGATCAGCCCCAGCATTTT. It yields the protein CASRDRGLGDQPQHF.

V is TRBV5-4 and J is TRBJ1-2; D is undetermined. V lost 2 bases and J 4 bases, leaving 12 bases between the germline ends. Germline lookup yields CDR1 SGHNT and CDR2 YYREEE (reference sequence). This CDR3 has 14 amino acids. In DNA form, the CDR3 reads TGTGCCAGCAGCTTCCAGGCAGCCCGCTATGGCTACACCTTC. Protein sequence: CASSFQAARYGYTF.